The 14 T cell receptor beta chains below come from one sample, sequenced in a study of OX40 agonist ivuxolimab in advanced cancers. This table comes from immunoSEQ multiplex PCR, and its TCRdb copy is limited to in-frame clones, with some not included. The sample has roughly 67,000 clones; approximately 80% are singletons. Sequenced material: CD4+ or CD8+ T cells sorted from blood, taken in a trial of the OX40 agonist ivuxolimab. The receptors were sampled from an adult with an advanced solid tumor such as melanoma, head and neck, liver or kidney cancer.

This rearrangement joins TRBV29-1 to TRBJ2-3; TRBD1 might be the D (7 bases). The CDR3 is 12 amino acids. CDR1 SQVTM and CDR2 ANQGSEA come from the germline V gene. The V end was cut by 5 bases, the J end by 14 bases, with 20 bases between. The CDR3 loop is CSVRPTGRDPYF. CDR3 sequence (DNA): TGCAGCGTTCGTCCGACAGGGCGGGACCCGTATTTT.

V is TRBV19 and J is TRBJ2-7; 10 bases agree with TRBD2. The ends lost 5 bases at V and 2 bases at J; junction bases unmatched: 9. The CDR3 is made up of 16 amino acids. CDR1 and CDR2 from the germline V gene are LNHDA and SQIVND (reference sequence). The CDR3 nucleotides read TGTGCCAGTAGTCCATTGGAGCGGGAGGGCCCCTACGAGCAGTACTTC. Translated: CASSPLEREGPYEQYF.

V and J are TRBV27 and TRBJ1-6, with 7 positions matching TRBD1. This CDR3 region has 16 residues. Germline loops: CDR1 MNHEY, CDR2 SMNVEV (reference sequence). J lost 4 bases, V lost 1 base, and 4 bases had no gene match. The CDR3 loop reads CASSLFTRGYNSPLHF. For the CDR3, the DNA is TGTGCCAGCAGTTTATTCACCAGGGGGTATAATTCACCCCTCCACTTT.

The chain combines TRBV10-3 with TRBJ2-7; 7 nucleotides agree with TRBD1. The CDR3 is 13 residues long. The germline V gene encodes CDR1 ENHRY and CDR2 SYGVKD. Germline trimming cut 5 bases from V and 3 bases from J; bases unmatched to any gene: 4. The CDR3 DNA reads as TGTGCCATCAGTCAGGGACAGTTCTACGAGCAGTACGTC. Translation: CAISQGQFYEQYV.

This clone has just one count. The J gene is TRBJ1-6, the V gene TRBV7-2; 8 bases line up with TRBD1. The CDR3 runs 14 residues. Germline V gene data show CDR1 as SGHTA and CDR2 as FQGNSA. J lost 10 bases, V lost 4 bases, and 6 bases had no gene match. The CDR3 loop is CASSSDRVRSPLHF. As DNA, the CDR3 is TGTGCCAGCAGCTCGGACAGGGTCCGATCACCCCTCCACTTT.

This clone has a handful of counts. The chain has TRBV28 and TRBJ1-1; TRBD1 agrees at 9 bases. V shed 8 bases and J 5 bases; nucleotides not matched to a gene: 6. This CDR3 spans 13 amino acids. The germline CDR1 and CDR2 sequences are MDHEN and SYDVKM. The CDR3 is CASGRDRVTEAFF. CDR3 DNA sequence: TGTGCCAGCGGTCGGGACAGGGTTACTGAAGCTTTCTTT. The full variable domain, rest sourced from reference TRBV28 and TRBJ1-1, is DVKVTQSSRYLVKRTGEKVFLECVQDMDHENMFWYRQDPGLGLRLIYFSYDVKMKEKGDIPEGYSVSREKKERFSLILESASTNQTSMYLCASGRDRVTEAFFGQGTRLTVV.

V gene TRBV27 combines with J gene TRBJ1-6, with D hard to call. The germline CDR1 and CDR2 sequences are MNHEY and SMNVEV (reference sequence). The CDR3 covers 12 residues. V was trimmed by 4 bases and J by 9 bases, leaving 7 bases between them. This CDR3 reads CASSSPGSPLHF. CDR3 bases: TGTGCCAGCAGTTCCCCCGGTTCACCCCTCCACTTT.

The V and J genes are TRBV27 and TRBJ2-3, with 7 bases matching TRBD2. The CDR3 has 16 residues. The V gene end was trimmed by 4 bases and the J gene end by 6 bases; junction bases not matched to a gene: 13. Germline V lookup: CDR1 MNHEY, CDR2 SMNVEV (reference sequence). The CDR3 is CASSYSTSSLGDTQYF. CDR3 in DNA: TGTGCCAGCAGTTACTCGACTAGCTCCCTAGGGGATACGCAGTATTTT.

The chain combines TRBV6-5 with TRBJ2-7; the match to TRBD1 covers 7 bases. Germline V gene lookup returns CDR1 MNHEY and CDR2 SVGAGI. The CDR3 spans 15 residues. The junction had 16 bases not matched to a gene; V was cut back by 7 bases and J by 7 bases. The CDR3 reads CASTDGTALVGEQYF. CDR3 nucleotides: TGTGCCAGCACCGACGGGACAGCATTAGTCGGGGAGCAGTACTTC.

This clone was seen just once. The CDR3 bases are TGTGCCAGCATCGGTCAGCGGGGGGGCCTCGAGCAGTACGTC. It translates to CASIGQRGGLEQYV. The V gene is TRBV2, the J gene TRBJ2-7, with TRBD2 matching over 10 bases. Germline CDR1 reads SNHLY; CDR2 reads FYNNEI. The CDR3 is 14 residues long. Trimming at V came to 7 bases and at J to 6 bases, leaving 9 bases not matched to a gene.

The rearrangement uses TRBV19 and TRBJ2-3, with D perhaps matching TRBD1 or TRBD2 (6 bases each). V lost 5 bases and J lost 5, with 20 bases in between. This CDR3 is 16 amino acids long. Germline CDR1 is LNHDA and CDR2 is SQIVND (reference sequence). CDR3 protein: CASSGTGRSGQDTQYF. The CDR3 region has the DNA TGTGCCAGTAGTGGCACAGGGAGGAGTGGGCAAGATACGCAGTATTTT.

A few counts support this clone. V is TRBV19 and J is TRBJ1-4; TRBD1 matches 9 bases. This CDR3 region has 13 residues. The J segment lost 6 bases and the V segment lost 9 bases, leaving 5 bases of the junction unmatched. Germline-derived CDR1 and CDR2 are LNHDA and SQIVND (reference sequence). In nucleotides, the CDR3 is TGTGCCAGCGCGGGACAGGGATATGAAAAACTGTTTTTT. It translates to CASAGQGYEKLFF.

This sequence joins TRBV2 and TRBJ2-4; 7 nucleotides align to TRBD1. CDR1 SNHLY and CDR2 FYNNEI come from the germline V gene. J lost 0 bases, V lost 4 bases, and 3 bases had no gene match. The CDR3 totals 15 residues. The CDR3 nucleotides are TGTGCCAGCAGTGTGCAGGGGGTAGCCAAAAACATTCAGTACTTC. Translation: CASSVQGVAKNIQYF.

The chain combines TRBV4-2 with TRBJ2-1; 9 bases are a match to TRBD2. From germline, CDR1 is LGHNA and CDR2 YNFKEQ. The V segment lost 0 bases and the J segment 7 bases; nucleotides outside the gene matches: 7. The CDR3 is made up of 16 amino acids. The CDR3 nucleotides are TGTGCCAGCAGCCAAGATCGTGGCGGGGGGGCAAATGAGCAGTTCTTC. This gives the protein CASSQDRGGGANEQFF.